This T cell receptor beta chain derives from a study of shared clonotypes between healthy human individuals. The assay was immunoSEQ multiplex PCR, and TCRdb's table has in-frame clones only and misses some. Among 2.3 million or so clones, about 92% were seen once, and the ten largest hold around 0.4%. Of note for this clone: Its antigen is not identified.

Study results and caveats: All-four-donor shared clonotypes had higher generation probabilities than non-shared clonotypes did.

Sequencing input: naive CD4+ T cells from PBMCs. As for subset: CD45RA+ positively selected. This clonotype originated in a man younger than 35 in good health. Some clones in this sample may be carry-over from other donors' samples.

In nucleotides, the CDR3 is TGCGCCAGCAGCTTGGAGGCTCGGGCAGCGATAGGGGAGACCCAGTACTTC. This translates into CASSLEARAAIGETQYF. The chain recombines TRBV5-1 with TRBJ2-5; no clear D. The CDR3 runs 17 residues. Germline CDR1 reads SGHRS; CDR2 reads YFSETQ. Trimming removed 0 bases at V and 5 bases at J, with 20 bases between.